Listed below are T cell receptor beta chains from one sample, sequenced in a study of radiotherapy plus CTLA-4 blockade in lung cancer. Profiling relied on immunoSEQ multiplex PCR, and the TCRdb table lists in-frame clones only, not all of them. Among approximately 80,000 clones listed, roughly 74% were seen once. Sequenced here: peripheral blood, sampled from a patient treated with radiotherapy plus ipilimumab. The receptor set was obtained from a human donor with non-small cell lung cancer whose response to radiotherapy plus ipilimumab could not be evaluated. Both conserved end residues are part of each CDR3. The D gene is left open where the match is weak. Not all rows give a size; the values are once, few, many and, for expanded clones, a class.

CDR3nt,CDR3aa,d_gene,abundance,v_gene,j_gene
TGTGCCAGCAGACTTCTTAGCACAGATACGCAGTATTTT,CASRLLSTDTQYF,NA,NA,TRBV7-9,TRBJ2-3
TGCAGCGTTACCTTCTCGGGGGTCGGCACTGAAGCTTTCTTT,CSVTFSGVGTEAFF,NA,NA,TRBV29-1,TRBJ1-1
TGTGCCACCAGCAACGGACAGGGAAATGAAAAACTGTTTTTT,CATSNGQGNEKLFF,TRBD1,NA,TRBV15,TRBJ1-4
TGTGCCAGTAGTATAGATTTCGGGGAGACCCAGTACTTC,CASSIDFGETQYF,NA,NA,TRBV19,TRBJ2-5
TGTGCCAGCAGTGGAAACAGGGCCGAGGAGCAGTACTTC,CASSGNRAEEQYF,NA,NA,TRBV25-1,TRBJ2-7
TGTGCCAGCAGTCCAACTAGTTTCCGCACCGGGGAGCTGTTTTTT,CASSPTSFRTGELFF,NA,NA,TRBV28,TRBJ2-2
TGTGCCAGCAGCTTGGTAATGGCAGACTATGGCTACACCTTC,CASSLVMADYGYTF,NA,NA,TRBV5-7,TRBJ1-2
TGTGCCAGCAGCTTACAAATATCAGGTGAAGCTTTCTTT,CASSLQISGEAFF,NA,NA,TRBV5-5,TRBJ1-1
TGCGCCAGCAGCCCTACAGGGGTAGAGGCTTTCTTT,CASSPTGVEAFF,TRBD1,NA,TRBV4-1,TRBJ1-1
TGTGCCAGTAAACAGGGGCGGATGGGGAGGACTGAAGCTTTCTTT,CASKQGRMGRTEAFF,TRBD1,NA,TRBV19,TRBJ1-1
TGTGCCAGCAGCTTAGCCAGGACCTACGAGCAGTACTTC,CASSLARTYEQYF,NA,once,TRBV5-4,TRBJ2-7
TGTGCCATCAGTGACCAAAGTCGGACTGAAGCTTTCTTT,CAISDQSRTEAFF,NA,few,TRBV10-3,TRBJ1-1
TGTGCCAGCAGTTACGGGACAGCGGGCAATCAGCCCCAGCATTTT,CASSYGTAGNQPQHF,TRBD1,NA,TRBV6-6,TRBJ1-5
TGTGCCTGGAGTGTACGGTCCCAAGAGACCCAGTACTTC,CAWSVRSQETQYF,NA,NA,TRBV30,TRBJ2-5
TGCGCCAGCAGCTTGGTTGCGGGGGGGGAAGGAGATACGCAGTATTTT,CASSLVAGGEGDTQYF,TRBD2,NA,TRBV5-1,TRBJ2-3
TGTGCCAGCAGTAATACGGGAGGAGATTCACCCCTCCACTTT,CASSNTGGDSPLHF,NA,NA,TRBV28,TRBJ1-6
TGTGCCAGCAGGACAGGGGGCGGGAGCATTCAGTACTTC,CASRTGGGSIQYF,TRBD1,few,TRBV25-1,TRBJ2-4
TGTGCCAGCAGCCATCGGAAGGGAGCGGGAGGGCGGTACGAGCAGTACTTC,CASSHRKGAGGRYEQYF,TRBD2,few,TRBV7-2,TRBJ2-7
TGTGCCAGCAGCCTCCCTGAACTCCAAGAGACCCAGTACTTC,CASSLPELQETQYF,NA,NA,TRBV7-9,TRBJ2-5